One sample yielded the 9 T cell receptor beta chains listed below, sequenced in a study of T-cell memory formation after mild COVID-19. MiXCR was run by TCRdb on the 5' RACE reads, yielding one entry per CDR3 protein. The data hold about 440,000 distinct CDR3 sequences, with roughly 20% observed a single time. Sequencing was carried out using PBMCs or a T cell subset sorted from them (not recorded which). These receptors came from an adult woman who had mild COVID-19 (a few samples of this study predate the infection). Cell type and time point are not known.

This clonotype was seen many times. V and J are TRBV9 and TRBJ2-1, with D hard to call. The V gene's germline CDR1 is SGDLS and CDR2 YYNGEE. The V end lost 2 bases, the J end lost 5 bases, and 8 bases lay between the germline ends. The CDR3 spans 13 residues. The CDR3 DNA is TGTGCCAGCAGCGTTTATATGAACAATGAGCAGTTCTTC. Amino acids: CASSVYMNNEQFF.

This clonotype was picked up a small number of times. The CDR3 here is CASSSLAGLTSYNEQFF. The CDR3 DNA reads as TGTGCCAGCAGCTCCTTAGCGGGGCTCACCTCCTACAATGAGCAGTTCTTC. The chain has TRBV13 and TRBJ2-1; 8 bases agree with TRBD2. This CDR3 is 17 amino acids long. V lost 4 bases to trimming and J lost 0 bases; unmatched junction nucleotides: 8. Germline CDR1 reads PRHDT; CDR2 reads FYEKMQ (reference sequence). The entire variable domain, with the rest obtained from reference TRBV13 and TRBJ2-1, is as follows: AAGVIQSPRHLIKEKRETATLKCYPIPRHDTVYWYQQGPGQDPQFLISFYEKMQSDKGSIPDRFSAQQFSDYHSELNMSSLELGDSALYFCASSSLAGLTSYNEQFFGPGTRLTVL.

In its sample, this clonotype was seen a few times. The J gene is TRBJ2-5, the V gene TRBV3-1; 12 bases line up with TRBD1. Germline V gene lookup returns CDR1 LGHDT and CDR2 YNNKEL (reference sequence). This CDR3 has 14 amino acids. Trimming at V came to 10 bases and at J to 9 bases, leaving 12 bases not matched to a gene. CDR3 protein: CATGTGGRAGAQYF. The CDR3 DNA is TGTGCCACCGGGACAGGGGGCCGCGCGGGCGCCCAGTACTTC.

This clonotype was picked up a small number of times. The chain recombines TRBV4-1 with TRBJ1-2; D possibly corresponds to TRBD1 (5 bases). The germline V and J ends were trimmed by 1 base and 8 bases, with 8 bases remaining between them. Germline V lookup: CDR1 MGHRA, CDR2 YSYEKL. This CDR3 is built from 12 residues. CDR3 sequence: CASSQGTYGYTF. The DNA for the CDR3 is TGCGCCAGCAGCCAAGGGACATACGGCTACACCTTC.

In its sample, this clonotype was seen many times. The V and J genes are TRBV15 and TRBJ2-1, with D possibly called TRBD1 or TRBD2 (5 bases each). Germline CDR1 is LNHNV and CDR2 is YYDKDF (reference sequence). The CDR3 extends over 13 amino acids. V gave up 5 bases and J gave up 10 bases, with 15 bases separating them. The CDR3 DNA reads as TGTGCCACCAGCCCCCGAGTCGGGGACGAGCAGTTCTTC. Translated: CATSPRVGDEQFF.

This clonotype has at least ten counts. The rearrangement links TRBV27 to TRBJ2-1; D unresolved. The CDR3 is made up of 12 amino acids. The germline V and J ends were trimmed by 0 bases and 9 bases, with 6 bases remaining between them. CDR1 and CDR2 from the germline V gene are MNHEY and SMNVEV (reference sequence). For the CDR3, the DNA is TGTGCCAGCAGTTTATCGGGCCTTGAGCAGTTCTTC. It specifies CASSLSGLEQFF.

In its sample, this clonotype was seen a few times. This chain links TRBV20-1 with TRBJ2-7; possible D gene TRBD2, 5 bases. Germline CDR1 reads DFQATT; CDR2 reads SNEGSKA (reference sequence). V lost 6 bases and J 0 bases, leaving 9 bases between the germline ends. This CDR3 has 12 amino acids. The CDR3 sequence is CSAPAVSYEQYF. CDR3 bases: TGCAGTGCACCAGCGGTCTCCTACGAGCAGTACTTC.

A few counts support this clonotype. The chain has TRBV5-1 and TRBJ2-1; 11 nucleotides agree with TRBD2. This CDR3 has 17 residues. The V gene's germline CDR1 is SGHRS and CDR2 YFSETQ. With V trimmed by 4 bases and J by 0 bases, 6 bases remained unmatched. CDR3 residues: CASSLSSGGVSYNEQFF. CDR3 nucleotides: TGCGCCAGCAGCCTGAGTAGCGGGGGGGTCTCCTACAATGAGCAGTTCTTC.

This sequence joins TRBV23-1 and TRBJ2-7; 7 bases agree with TRBD1. TRBV23-1 is an open reading frame, and its role is uncertain. Unmatched junction bases numbered 18, after V lost 4 bases and J lost 0 bases. The CDR3 is 19 amino acids. The CDR3 bases are TGCGCCAGCAGTCCACATTTTAACAGGGGCGCCGCTACCTCCTACGAGCAGTACTTC. Residues: CASSPHFNRGAATSYEQYF.